These 14 T cell receptor beta chains originate from one sample sequenced in a study of chemoradiotherapy in HPV16-positive cancers. The method was immunoSEQ multiplex PCR; TCRdb's version includes in-frame clones alone and lacks a portion of them. The table lists a few thousand clones, around 88% of them singletons. The sequencing used tumor tissue, collected from a patient who underwent chemoradiotherapy. The receptors were gathered from a human donor with HPV-associated anogenital cancer.

The gene calls are TRBV6-6 and TRBJ1-4; D gene ambiguous. CDR1 MNHNY and CDR2 SVGAGI come from the germline V gene (reference sequence). V was cut by 6 bases and J by 5 bases, with 7 bases left in between. This CDR3 region has 12 residues. CDR3 in amino acids: CASSRPNEKLFF. In nucleotides, the CDR3 is TGTGCCAGCAGCCGACCAAATGAAAAACTGTTTTTT.

The chain joins TRBV30 to TRBJ2-3, with TRBD1 identical over 9 bases. V gave up 7 bases and J gave up 3 bases; unmatched junction bases: 11. The CDR3 spans 15 residues. Germline V gene data show CDR1 as GTSNPN and CDR2 as SVGIG (reference sequence). CDR3 sequence: CALTSGTGTTDTQYF. For the CDR3, the DNA is TGTGCCTTGACTTCCGGGACAGGGACAACAGATACGCAGTATTTT.

The rearrangement uses TRBV4-3 and TRBJ1-4; D gene ambiguous. This CDR3 comprises 18 residues. The germline V gene encodes CDR1 LGHNA and CDR2 YSLEER. V lost 2 bases, J lost 0 bases, and 16 bases lay in between. CDR3 region: CASSQFPIELATNEKLFF. The CDR3 DNA sequence: TGCGCCAGCAGCCAATTCCCTATAGAGTTAGCAACTAATGAAAAACTGTTTTTT.

V and J are TRBV30 and TRBJ1-1; D is uncertain. The CDR3 totals 11 residues. Germline assignment: CDR1 GTSNPN and CDR2 SVGIG (reference sequence). The V end was cut by 4 bases, the J end by 5 bases, with 8 bases between. Here the CDR3 reads CAWNKRTEAFF. DNA of the CDR3: TGTGCCTGGAATAAACGGACTGAAGCTTTCTTT.

The rearrangement uses TRBV7-2 and TRBJ2-1; D possibly uses TRBD1 or TRBD2 (5 bases each). Trimming took 3 bases from V and 12 from J, leaving 18 bases between them. This CDR3 spans 14 amino acids. Germline V gives CDR1 SGHTA, CDR2 FQGNSA. The CDR3 protein is CASSFNGVEGRQFF. The CDR3 bases are TGTGCCAGCAGCTTTAACGGAGTCGAGGGGAGGCAGTTCTTC.

In this sample, this clone is large (0.1 to 1%). This sequence joins TRBV7-9 and TRBJ1-1; unclear D gene. The CDR3 runs 14 residues. Deletions cut 2 bases from V and 6 bases from J, with 13 bases between. The V gene's germline CDR1 is SEHNR and CDR2 FQNEAQ (reference sequence). The DNA for the CDR3 is TGTGCCAGCAGCTTACTAATGGAACGGGCTGAAGCTTTCTTT. Amino acid sequence: CASSLLMERAEAFF.

This clone was detected a few times. The chain has TRBV11-1 and TRBJ1-1, with D possibly being TRBD1 (6 bases). Trimming took 5 bases from V and 0 from J, leaving 13 bases between them. CDR3 length: 15 residues. Germline assignment: CDR1 SGHAT and CDR2 FQDESV (reference sequence). CDR3 sequence: CASSLTGLMNTEAFF. As DNA, the CDR3 is TGTGCCAGCAGCCTCACAGGGCTCATGAACACTGAAGCTTTCTTT.

V is TRBV7-2 and J is TRBJ2-3, with 9 bases identical to TRBD2. Trimming took 1 base from V and 1 from J; bases not matched to a gene: 0. This CDR3 is 15 amino acids long. CDR1 is SGHTA, CDR2 FQGNSA, per germline. The CDR3 DNA reads as TGTGCCAGCAGCTTAGGCGGGGGGGGCACAGATACGCAGTATTTT. Its translation is CASSLGGGGTDTQYF.

As DNA, the CDR3 is TGTGCCAGCAGTCCTAACTCCTGGGGGGATACGCAGTATTTT. It yields the protein CASSPNSWGDTQYF. The rearrangement joins TRBV25-1 to TRBJ2-3, with D perhaps assigned TRBD1 or TRBD2 (5 bases each). Germline V lookup: CDR1 MGHDK, CDR2 SYGVNS. The ends were cut back, 5 bases at V and 6 bases at J, with 15 bases in the middle. The CDR3 is 14 amino acids.

V is TRBV18 and J is TRBJ2-7; 7 bases match TRBD2. Germline V gene sequence: CDR1 KGHSH, CDR2 LQKENI. V gave up 4 bases and J gave up 1 base; unmatched junction bases: 10. The CDR3 consists of 16 residues. The DNA of the CDR3 is TGTGCCAGCTCACTCAGAGCGCGGGGGTTATCCTACGAGCAGTACTTC. It translates to CASSLRARGLSYEQYF.

V and J are TRBV2 and TRBJ2-1; no reliable D call. CDR3 length equals 15 residues. With 7 bases removed from V and 0 bases from J, the gap between germline ends came to 13 bases. Germline CDR1 is SNHLY and CDR2 is FYNNEI. The CDR3 loop is CASTPSVSSYNEQFF. The CDR3 DNA reads TGTGCCAGCACCCCCTCGGTGAGCTCCTACAATGAGCAGTTCTTC.

This clone appeared a single time. The chain is built from TRBV4-1 and TRBJ1-1, with D unresolved. CDR3 length equals 14 residues. Between the trimmed V and J ends, which lost 0 bases and 5 bases, there was a span of 10 bases. Germline assignment: CDR1 MGHRA and CDR2 YSYEKL. The CDR3 sequence is CASSQDVRVTEAFF. The DNA of the CDR3 is TGCGCCAGCAGCCAAGATGTGAGGGTTACTGAAGCTTTCTTT.

J is TRBJ2-2 and V is TRBV7-3; 7 bases fit TRBD1. Germline V gene lookup returns CDR1 SGHTA and CDR2 FQGTGA. V shed 3 bases, J shed 2 bases, and the junction held 3 bases outside the gene matches. The CDR3 is made up of 15 amino acids. The CDR3 is CASSLGQRNTGELFF. The CDR3 nucleotides read TGTGCCAGCAGCTTGGGACAGCGAAACACCGGGGAGCTGTTTTTT.

The chain uses TRBV18 and TRBJ1-2; D uncertain. V was shortened by 3 bases and J by 5 bases, with 16 bases between the two germline ends. In germline, CDR1 is KGHSH, CDR2 LQKENI. This CDR3 is built from 15 residues. In DNA form, the CDR3 reads TGTGCCAGCTCACCCTCGACGCTTACGACGTATGGCTACACCTTC. It encodes CASSPSTLTTYGYTF.